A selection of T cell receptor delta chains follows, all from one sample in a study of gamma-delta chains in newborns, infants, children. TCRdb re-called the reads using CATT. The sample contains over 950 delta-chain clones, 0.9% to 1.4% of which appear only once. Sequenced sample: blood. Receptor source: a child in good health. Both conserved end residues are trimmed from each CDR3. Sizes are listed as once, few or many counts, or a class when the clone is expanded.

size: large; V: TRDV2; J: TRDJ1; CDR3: ACDTVGAKGDKLI
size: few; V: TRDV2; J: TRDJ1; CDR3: ACDTVTGDPTYTDKLI
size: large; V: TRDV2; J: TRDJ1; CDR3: ACDPLLGDTPQRDTDKLI
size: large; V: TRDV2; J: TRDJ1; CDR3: ACDTLLGDKVPDKLI